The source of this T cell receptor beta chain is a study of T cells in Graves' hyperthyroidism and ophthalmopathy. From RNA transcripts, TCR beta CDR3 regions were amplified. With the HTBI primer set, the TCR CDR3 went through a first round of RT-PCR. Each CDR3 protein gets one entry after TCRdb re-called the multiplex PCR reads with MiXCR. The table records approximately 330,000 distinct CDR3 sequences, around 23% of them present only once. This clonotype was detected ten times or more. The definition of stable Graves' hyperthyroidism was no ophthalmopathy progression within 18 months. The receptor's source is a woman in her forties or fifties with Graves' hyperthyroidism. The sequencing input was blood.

Here the CDR3 DNA reads TGTGCCAGCAGCTTAGGGGACAGGGGGCGGTTGGCGGACACTGAAGCTTTCTTT. This sequence encodes CASSLGDRGRLADTEAFF. The chain combines TRBV7-2 with TRBJ1-1; 12 positions agree with TRBD1. Germline V gives CDR1 SGHTA, CDR2 FQGNSA. CDR3 length: 18 amino acids. Trimming took 1 base from V and 3 from J; bases not matched to a gene: 9.